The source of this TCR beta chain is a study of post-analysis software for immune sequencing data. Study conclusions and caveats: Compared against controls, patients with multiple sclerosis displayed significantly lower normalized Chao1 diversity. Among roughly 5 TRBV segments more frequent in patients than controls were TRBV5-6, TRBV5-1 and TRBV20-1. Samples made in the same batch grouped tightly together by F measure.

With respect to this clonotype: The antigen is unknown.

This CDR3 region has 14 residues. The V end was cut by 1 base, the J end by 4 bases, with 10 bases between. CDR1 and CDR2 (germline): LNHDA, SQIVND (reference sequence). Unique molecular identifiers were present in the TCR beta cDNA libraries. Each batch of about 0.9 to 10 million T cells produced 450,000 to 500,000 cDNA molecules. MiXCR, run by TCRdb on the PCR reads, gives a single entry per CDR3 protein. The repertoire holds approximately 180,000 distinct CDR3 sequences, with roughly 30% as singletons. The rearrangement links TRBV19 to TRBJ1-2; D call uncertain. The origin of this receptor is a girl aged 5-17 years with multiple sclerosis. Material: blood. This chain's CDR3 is CASSIGAGLYGYTF. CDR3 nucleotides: TGTGCCAGTAGTATAGGGGCCGGCCTCTATGGCTACACCTTC. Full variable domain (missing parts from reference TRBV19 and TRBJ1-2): DGGITQSPKYLFRKEGQNVTLSCEQNLNHDAMYWYRQDPGQGLRLIYYSQIVNDFQKGDIAEGYSVSREKKESFPLTVTSAQKNPTAFYLCASSIGAGLYGYTFGSGTRLTVV.